A single sample gave rise to the 30 T cell receptor beta chains below, sequenced in a study of T cells in Graves' hyperthyroidism and ophthalmopathy. RNA transcripts were the template for amplifying TCR beta CDR3 regions. TCR CDR3 regions were first amplified by RT-PCR with HTBI primers. TCRdb passed the multiplex PCR reads through MiXCR, listing each CDR3 protein once. The sample carries 490,000 or so distinct CDR3 sequences, just under 20% recorded once. The sequenced sample was blood. These receptors all stem from a man aged 35 to 55 with Graves' ophthalmopathy.

The chain joins TRBV19 to TRBJ1-1; 7 nucleotides line up with TRBD1. The germline V gene encodes CDR1 LNHDA and CDR2 SQIVND (reference sequence). The ends lost 2 bases at V and 5 bases at J; junction bases unmatched: 5. The CDR3 extends over 14 amino acids. The chain's CDR3 is CASSIRGQRTEAFF. The CDR3 coding sequence is TGTGCCAGTAGTATACGGGGACAGCGTACTGAAGCTTTCTTT.

Turning to this clonotype: No DNA is shown, since the ends of the CDR3 on it are uncertain; the CDR3 is the one TCRdb lists. The chain combines TRBV2 with TRBJ2-2; the table names TRBD2, a call not compared with the DNA. The CDR3 is 17 amino acids in total, end residues counted. In germline, CDR1 is SNHLY, CDR2 FYNNEI. CDR3 residues: CASRSPGLAGVSGSCFF.

This clonotype came up a few times. The chain couples TRBV10-3 to TRBJ1-1; D is uncertain. Germline CDR1 and CDR2: ENHRY and SYGVKD. This CDR3 spans 11 amino acids. The CDR3 reads CGTGRTTEAFF. The CDR3 DNA is TGTGGGACCGGGCGGACCACTGAAGCTTTCTTT.

This clonotype was found many times. The CDR3 loop is CASSEYPGGNQPQHF. DNA for the CDR3: TGTGCCAGCAGTGAATACCCAGGGGGCAATCAGCCCCAGCATTTT. The J gene is TRBJ1-5, the V gene TRBV6-1; D is possibly TRBD1 (6 bases). This CDR3 is 15 amino acids long. Trimming shortened V by 2 bases and J by 2 bases, and 10 bases separated the two germline ends. Germline CDR1 and CDR2: MNHNS and SASEGT.

The chain carries TRBV6-1 and TRBJ2-2; D is unresolved. Germline V gene lookup returns CDR1 MNHNS and CDR2 SASEGT. CDR3 length equals 16 residues. With 5 bases removed from V and 6 bases from J, the gap between germline ends came to 19 bases. Here the CDR3 reads CASSPRPRVGSGELFF. The CDR3 DNA follows: TGTGCCAGCAGTCCAAGGCCCCGGGTTGGGTCCGGGGAGCTGTTTTTT.

The chain uses TRBV7-2 and TRBJ1-1; D might be TRBD1 (6 bases). The CDR3 is made up of 15 amino acids. Deletions cut 3 bases from V and 3 bases from J, with 14 bases between. From germline, CDR1 is SGHTA and CDR2 FQGNSA. CDR3 DNA sequence: TGTGCCAGCAGCTTTCCTCAGGGGTGGGACACTGAAGCTTTCTTT. As protein: CASSFPQGWDTEAFF.

The rearrangement uses TRBV6-1 and TRBJ2-2; weak D call: TRBD1 (6 bases). CDR3 size: 17 residues. The V and J ends lost 4 bases and 4 bases respectively, with 19 bases between them. Per germline, CDR1 MNHNS and CDR2 SASEGT. CDR3 DNA sequence: TGTGCCAGCAGTGGCAAAGTCAGGGGTTACTCCACCGGGGAGCTGTTTTTT. This codes for CASSGKVRGYSTGELFF.

This clonotype was seen many times. This chain uses TRBV20-1 with TRBJ2-5; D not resolved. There are 17 residues in the CDR3. V was pared by 1 base and J by 4 bases, with 22 bases between. CDR1 is DFQATT, CDR2 SNEGSKA, per germline (reference sequence). The CDR3 reads CSARGVMGDGLRETQYF. The CDR3 nucleotides are TGCAGTGCTAGAGGGGTTATGGGTGACGGGTTACGAGAGACCCAGTACTTC.

V is TRBV12-5 and J is TRBJ2-2; 7 bases agree with TRBD1. Germline CDR1 and CDR2: LGHNT and FRNRAP. The CDR3 has 16 residues. Losses at the gene ends were 2 bases for V and 0 bases for J; bases not matched to a gene: 3. CDR3 in DNA: TGTGCTAGTGGTTTGTTCCAGGGGGCGAACACCGGGGAGCTGTTTTTT. It yields the protein CASGLFQGANTGELFF.

This clonotype turned up a few times. The rearrangement links TRBV10-3 to TRBJ2-1; no clear D gene. The CDR3 is made up of 13 amino acids. Trimming took off 4 bases at V and 5 bases at J, with 9 bases between the two ends. Per germline, CDR1 ENHRY and CDR2 SYGVKD. CDR3 loop: CAISGGWDNEQFF. DNA for the CDR3: TGTGCCATCAGTGGGGGATGGGACAATGAGCAGTTCTTC.

This clonotype was seen more than once but under ten times. The chain is built from TRBV20-1 and TRBJ2-5; possibly TRBD2 for D (5 bases). Trimming stripped 6 bases from V and 0 bases from J, with 20 bases between. The CDR3 extends over 16 amino acids. The germline gives CDR1 DFQATT, CDR2 SNEGSKA (reference sequence). CDR3 in amino acids: CSAPEGLAANQETQYF. CDR3 DNA: TGCAGTGCCCCCGAGGGCTTGGCGGCAAACCAAGAGACCCAGTACTTC.

This clonotype was found a few times. The CDR3 spells CASSYSVGAYNEQFF. CDR3 nucleotides: TGTGCCAGCAGTTACTCCGTGGGTGCCTACAATGAGCAGTTCTTC. The rearrangement joins TRBV6-2 or TRBV6-3 to TRBJ2-1; D gene ambiguous. Deletions cut 0 bases from V and 2 bases from J, with 8 bases between. The CDR3 consists of 15 residues. In germline, CDR1 is MNHEY, CDR2 SVGEGT.

The chain uses TRBV5-1 and TRBJ1-3; D unresolved. This CDR3 comprises 14 residues. The germline CDR1 and CDR2 sequences are SGHRS and YFSETQ. V dropped 4 bases and J dropped 1 base, with 9 bases sitting between them. CDR3 sequence reads: CASSRDWSGNTIYF. Here the CDR3 DNA reads TGCGCCAGCAGCCGAGACTGGTCTGGAAACACCATATATTTT. Together with reference TRBV5-1 and TRBJ1-3, the CDR3 gives the full variable domain: KAGVTQTPRYLIKTRGQQVTLSCSPISGHRSVSWYQQTPGQGLQFLFEYFSETQRNKGNFPGRFSGRQFSNSRSEMNVSTLELGDSALYLCASSRDWSGNTIYFGEGSWLTVV.

The gene calls are TRBV19 and TRBJ1-2; no clear D gene. The CDR3 contains 12 residues. Trimming pared 6 bases from V and 7 bases from J, leaving 12 bases between. Germline loops: CDR1 LNHDA, CDR2 SQIVND (reference sequence). As DNA, the CDR3 is TGTGCCAGTAGCCCTGTTGCAGGTGGCTACACCTTC. Protein product: CASSPVAGGYTF.

The chain links TRBV12-3 or TRBV12-4 to TRBJ1-3; the D is unclear. This CDR3 region has 13 residues. V gave up 6 bases and J gave up 0 bases, with 6 bases separating them. The CDR3 is CASSYGSGNTIYF. The CDR3 DNA is TGTGCCAGCAGCTATGGCTCTGGAAACACCATATATTTT.

This clonotype was counted between two and nine times. V is TRBV7-3 and J is TRBJ1-2; D unresolved. This CDR3 has 12 residues. With 5 bases removed from V and 8 bases from J, the gap between germline ends came to 12 bases. The germline V gene encodes CDR1 SGHTA and CDR2 FQGTGA. CDR3 sequence (DNA): TGTGCCAGCAGCACGGAGGACGGGGGCTACACCTTC. It yields the protein CASSTEDGGYTF.

This chain joins TRBV30 and TRBJ1-2, with D possibly TRBD1 on 6 matching bases. Trimming removed 4 bases at V and 4 bases at J, with 16 bases between. Germline lookup yields CDR1 GTSNPN and CDR2 SVGIG (reference sequence). The CDR3 extends over 14 amino acids. DNA for the CDR3: TGTGCCTGGACAAGGGGGATGGGTGGCTATGGCTACACCTTC. As protein: CAWTRGMGGYGYTF.

This clonotype appeared a few times. V and J are TRBV12-3 or TRBV12-4 and TRBJ2-1; D is unclear. This CDR3 comprises 14 residues. V dropped 1 base and J dropped 9 bases, with 13 bases sitting between them. Written as DNA, the CDR3 is TGTGCCAGCAGTTTAGGGGCAGAGTGGAGTGAGCAGTTCTTC. It is translated as CASSLGAEWSEQFF.

In this sample, this clonotype turned up a few times. The gene calls are TRBV9 and TRBJ2-7; the D is unclear. The CDR3 loop spans 13 amino acids. Trimming left V 0 bases short and J 3 bases short, with 7 bases between. The V gene's germline CDR1 is SGDLS and CDR2 YYNGEE. The chain's CDR3 is CASSVGASYEQYF. DNA for the CDR3: TGTGCCAGCAGCGTAGGGGCTAGCTACGAGCAGTACTTC. Drawing the rest from reference TRBV9 and TRBJ2-7, the complete variable domain is DSGVTQTPKHLITATGQRVTLRCSPRSGDLSVYWYQQSLDQGLQFLIQYYNGEERAKGNILERFSAQQFPDLHSELNLSSLELGDSALYFCASSVGASYEQYFGPGTRLTVT.

V and J are TRBV12-3 or TRBV12-4 and TRBJ1-5; tentative D call: TRBD1 (5 bases). This CDR3 is built from 14 residues. V was cut by 7 bases and J by 3 bases, with 13 bases left in between. CDR3: CASTKPGTNQPQHF. The DNA of the CDR3 is TGTGCCAGCACCAAGCCCGGGACCAATCAGCCCCAGCATTTT.

Only one count was recorded for this clonotype. The rearrangement joins TRBV6-2 or TRBV6-3 to TRBJ1-5, with D perhaps TRBD1 (5 bases). In germline, CDR1 is MNHEY, CDR2 SVGEGT. The CDR3 loop spans 15 amino acids. V shed 4 bases and J shed 3 bases, with 13 bases lying between them. CDR3 protein: CASSFSGLINQPQHF. In DNA form, the CDR3 reads TGTGCCAGCAGTTTCTCGGGACTTATCAATCAGCCCCAGCATTTT.

The chain links TRBV20-1 to TRBJ1-6; D is perhaps TRBD1 (6 bases). Trimming left V 1 base short and J 14 bases short, with 15 bases between. This CDR3 has 13 amino acids. From germline, CDR1 is DFQATT and CDR2 SNEGSKA (reference sequence). CDR3 coding DNA: TGCAGTGCTAGAGTGCAAGGGGGAAGGTCCCTCCACTTT. Protein product: CSARVQGGRSLHF.

This clonotype was seen at least ten times. This rearrangement joins TRBV18 to TRBJ2-7; D tentatively fits TRBD1 or TRBD2 (6 bases each). In germline, CDR1 is KGHSH, CDR2 LQKENI. Trimming removed 2 bases at V and 4 bases at J, with 15 bases between. The CDR3 has 15 amino acids. The chain's CDR3 is CASSPGGQEGYEQYF. In nucleotides, the CDR3 is TGTGCCAGCTCACCAGGGGGGCAGGAGGGGTACGAGCAGTACTTC.

This clonotype occurred a few times. This sequence joins TRBV6-6 and TRBJ2-3; TRBD2 matches 15 bases. V shed 0 bases and J 1 base; nucleotides not matched to a gene: 5. The CDR3 has 19 residues. Germline V gene data show CDR1 as MNHNY and CDR2 as SVGAGI (reference sequence). The CDR3 DNA reads TGTGCCAGCAGTTACTCAGGACTAGCGGGGGGGCCGGGCACAGATACGCAGTATTTT. Protein: CASSYSGLAGGPGTDTQYF.

The chain links TRBV28 to TRBJ1-5; D is perhaps TRBD1 (5 bases). V lost 2 bases and J 0 bases, leaving 11 bases between the germline ends. CDR1 and CDR2 from the germline V gene are MDHEN and SYDVKM. The CDR3 covers 16 residues. CDR3 in DNA: TGTGCCAGCAGTTTAATAGTGGACAATAGCAATCAGCCCCAGCATTTT. Translated: CASSLIVDNSNQPQHF.

The chain couples TRBV5-1 to TRBJ2-3; 10 bases line up with TRBD2. From germline, CDR1 is SGHRS and CDR2 YFSETQ. The V and J ends lost 5 bases and 9 bases, in that order; junction bases with no gene match: 12. The length of the CDR3 is 15 residues. Written as DNA, the CDR3 is TGCGCCAGCAGTCCCGGGACTAGCGCTTCCTCCACGCAGTATTTT. Translated: CASSPGTSASSTQYF.

This clonotype was seen many times. This chain joins TRBV12-5 and TRBJ2-3; 8 bases map to TRBD1. Germline values: CDR1 LGHNT, CDR2 FRNRAP. The CDR3 runs 19 residues. V trimming: 3 bases; J trimming: 2 bases; junction bases outside the gene matches: 16. In DNA, the CDR3 is TGTGCTAGTGGTTTTAAGTTGGTCAGGGAACAGGGGGTCACAGATACGCAGTATTTT. Its protein is CASGFKLVREQGVTDTQYF.

The CDR3, as DNA: TGCGCCAGCAGCCCCGGACAGGGGTGGACAGATACGCAGTATTTT. Translation gives CASSPGQGWTDTQYF. This rearrangement joins TRBV5-1 to TRBJ2-3, with 9 bases identical to TRBD1. The CDR3 sequence is 15 residues long. V lost 4 bases, J lost 3 bases, and 6 bases stayed unmatched. Germline CDR1 is SGHRS and CDR2 is YFSETQ. The variable domain in full, completed from reference TRBV5-1 and TRBJ2-3, reads KAGVTQTPRYLIKTRGQQVTLSCSPISGHRSVSWYQQTPGQGLQFLFEYFSETQRNKGNFPGRFSGRQFSNSRSEMNVSTLELGDSALYLCASSPGQGWTDTQYFGPGTRLTVL.

This clonotype was seen only a few times. J is TRBJ2-1 and V is TRBV11-2; 7 bases are shared with TRBD2. V gave up 5 bases and J gave up 5 bases; unmatched junction bases: 15. Per germline, CDR1 SGHAT and CDR2 FQNNGV. This CDR3 is 17 amino acids long. The CDR3 bases are TGTGCCAGCAGCCAAGCCGTGGTGGCTAGCGGAAACAATGAGCAGTTCTTC. Amino acids: CASSQAVVASGNNEQFF.

This clonotype was counted between two and nine times. V usage is TRBV12-3 or TRBV12-4 and J usage is TRBJ2-1, with D maybe TRBD2 (7 bases). The CDR3 is 19 amino acids. The V and J ends lost 4 bases and 8 bases respectively, with 30 bases between them. The CDR3 DNA reads as TGTGCCAGCAGTTCGTTGGGGGGGGGCAGGGACGGGAGTCTCTATGAGCAGTTCTTC. Amino acid sequence: CASSSLGGGRDGSLYEQFF.